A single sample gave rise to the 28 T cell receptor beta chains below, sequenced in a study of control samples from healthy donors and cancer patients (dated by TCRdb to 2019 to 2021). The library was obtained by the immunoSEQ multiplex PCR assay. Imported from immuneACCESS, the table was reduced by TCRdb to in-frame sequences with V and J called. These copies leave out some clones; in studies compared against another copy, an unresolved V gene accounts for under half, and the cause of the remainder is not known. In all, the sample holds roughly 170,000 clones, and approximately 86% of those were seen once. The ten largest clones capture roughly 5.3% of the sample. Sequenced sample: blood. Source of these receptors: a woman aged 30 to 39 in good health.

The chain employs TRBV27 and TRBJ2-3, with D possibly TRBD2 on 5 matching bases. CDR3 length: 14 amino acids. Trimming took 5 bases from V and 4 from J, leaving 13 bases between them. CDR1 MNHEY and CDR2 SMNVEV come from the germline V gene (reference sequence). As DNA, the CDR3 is TGTGCCAGCAGTAATAGAGGGTTCGCAGATACGCAGTATTTT. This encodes CASSNRGFADTQYF.

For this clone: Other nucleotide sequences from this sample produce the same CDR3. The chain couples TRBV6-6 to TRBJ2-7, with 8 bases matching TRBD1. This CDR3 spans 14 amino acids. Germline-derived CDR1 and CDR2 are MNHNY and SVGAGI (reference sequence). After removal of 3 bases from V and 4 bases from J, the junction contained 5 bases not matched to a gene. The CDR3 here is CASSYSQGAYEQYF. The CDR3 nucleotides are TGTGCCAGCAGTTATTCTCAGGGGGCTTACGAGCAGTACTTC.

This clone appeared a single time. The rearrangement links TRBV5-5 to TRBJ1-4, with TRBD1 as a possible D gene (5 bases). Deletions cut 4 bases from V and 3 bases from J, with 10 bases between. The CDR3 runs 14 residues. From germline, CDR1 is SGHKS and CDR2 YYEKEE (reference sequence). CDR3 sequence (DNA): TGTGCCAGCAGCCCCAGGGCTGCTAATGAAAAACTGTTTTTT. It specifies CASSPRAANEKLFF.

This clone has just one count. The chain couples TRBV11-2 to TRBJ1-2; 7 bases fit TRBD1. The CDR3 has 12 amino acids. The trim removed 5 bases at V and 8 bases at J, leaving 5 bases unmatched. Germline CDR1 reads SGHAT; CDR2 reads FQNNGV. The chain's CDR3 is CASSQTGVGYTF. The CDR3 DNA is TGTGCCAGCAGCCAAACAGGGGTCGGCTACACCTTC.

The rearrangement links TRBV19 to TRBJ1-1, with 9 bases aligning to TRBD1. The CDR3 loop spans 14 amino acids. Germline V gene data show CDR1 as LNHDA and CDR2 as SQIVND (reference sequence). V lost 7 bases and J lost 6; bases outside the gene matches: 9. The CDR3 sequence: CASNTQGAGAEAFF. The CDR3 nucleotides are TGTGCCAGTAACACACAGGGGGCCGGAGCTGAAGCTTTCTTT.

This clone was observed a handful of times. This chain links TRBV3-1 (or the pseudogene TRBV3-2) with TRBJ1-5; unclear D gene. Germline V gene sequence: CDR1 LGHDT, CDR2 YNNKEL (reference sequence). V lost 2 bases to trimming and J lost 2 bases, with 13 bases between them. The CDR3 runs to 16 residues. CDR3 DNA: TGTGCCAGCAGCCAAAGCGGTCCCGGGGGCAATCAGCCCCAGCATTTT. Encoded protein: CASSQSGPGGNQPQHF.

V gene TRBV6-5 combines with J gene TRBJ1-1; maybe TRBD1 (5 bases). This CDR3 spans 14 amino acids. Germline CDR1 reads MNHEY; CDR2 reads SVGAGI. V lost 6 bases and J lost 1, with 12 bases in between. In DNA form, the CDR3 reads TGTGCCAGCAGCAGGGTGCGGGGGAACACTGAAGCTTTCTTT. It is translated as CASSRVRGNTEAFF.

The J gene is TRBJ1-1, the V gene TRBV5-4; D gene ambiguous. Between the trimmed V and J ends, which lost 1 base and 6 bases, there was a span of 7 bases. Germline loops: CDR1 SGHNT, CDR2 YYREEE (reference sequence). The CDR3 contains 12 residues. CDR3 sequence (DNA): TGTGCCAGCAGCTTGTTGACCTCTGAAGCTTTCTTT. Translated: CASSLLTSEAFF.

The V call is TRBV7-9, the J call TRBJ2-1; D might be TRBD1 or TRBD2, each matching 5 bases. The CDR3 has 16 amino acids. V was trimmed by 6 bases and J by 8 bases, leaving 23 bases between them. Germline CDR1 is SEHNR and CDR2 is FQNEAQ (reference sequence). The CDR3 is CASRLTGTFSFDEQFF. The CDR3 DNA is TGTGCCAGCAGACTAACCGGGACCTTTAGTTTTGATGAGCAGTTCTTC. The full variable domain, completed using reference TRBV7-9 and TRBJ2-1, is DTGVSQNPRHKITKRGQNVTFRCDPISEHNRLYWYRQTLGQGPEFLTYFQNEAQLEKSRLLSDRFSAERPKGSFSTLEIQRTEQGDSAMYLCASRLTGTFSFDEQFFGPGTRLTVL.

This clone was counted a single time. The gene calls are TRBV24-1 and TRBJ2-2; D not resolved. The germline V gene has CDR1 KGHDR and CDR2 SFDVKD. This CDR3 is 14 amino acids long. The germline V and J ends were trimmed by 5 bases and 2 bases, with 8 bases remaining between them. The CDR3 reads CATSGRLNTGELFF. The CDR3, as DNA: TGTGCCACCAGTGGACGTCTTAACACCGGGGAGCTGTTTTTT.

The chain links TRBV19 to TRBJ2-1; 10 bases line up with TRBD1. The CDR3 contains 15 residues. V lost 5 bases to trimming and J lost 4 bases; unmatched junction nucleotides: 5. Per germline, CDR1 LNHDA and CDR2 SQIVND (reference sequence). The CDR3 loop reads CASSPRDRGYNEQFF. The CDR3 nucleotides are TGTGCCAGTAGTCCCCGGGACAGGGGTTACAATGAGCAGTTCTTC.

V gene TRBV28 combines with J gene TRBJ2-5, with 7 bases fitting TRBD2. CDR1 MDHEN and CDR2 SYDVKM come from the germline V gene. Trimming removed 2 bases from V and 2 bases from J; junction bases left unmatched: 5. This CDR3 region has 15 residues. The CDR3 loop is CASSLGGGKQETQYF. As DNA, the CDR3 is TGTGCCAGCAGTTTAGGCGGGGGAAAACAAGAGACCCAGTACTTC.

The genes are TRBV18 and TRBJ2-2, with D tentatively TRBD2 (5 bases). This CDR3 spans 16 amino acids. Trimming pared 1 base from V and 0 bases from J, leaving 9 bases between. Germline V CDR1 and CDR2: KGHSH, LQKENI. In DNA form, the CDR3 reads TGTGCCAGCTCACCACGCGGACTTACGAACACCGGGGAGCTGTTTTTT. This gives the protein CASSPRGLTNTGELFF.

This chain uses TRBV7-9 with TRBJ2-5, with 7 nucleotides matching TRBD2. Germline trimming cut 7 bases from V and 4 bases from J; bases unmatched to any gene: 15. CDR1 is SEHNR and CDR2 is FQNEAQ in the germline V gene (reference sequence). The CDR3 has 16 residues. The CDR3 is CASIKSGISVRETQYF. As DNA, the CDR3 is TGTGCCAGCATTAAGAGCGGGATTTCAGTCCGAGAGACCCAGTACTTC.

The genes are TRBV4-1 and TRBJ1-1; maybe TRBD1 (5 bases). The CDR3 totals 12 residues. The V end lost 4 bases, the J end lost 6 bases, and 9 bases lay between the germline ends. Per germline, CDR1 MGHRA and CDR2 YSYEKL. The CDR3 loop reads CASSPPGPEAFF. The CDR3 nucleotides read TGCGCCAGCAGCCCACCAGGGCCTGAAGCTTTCTTT.

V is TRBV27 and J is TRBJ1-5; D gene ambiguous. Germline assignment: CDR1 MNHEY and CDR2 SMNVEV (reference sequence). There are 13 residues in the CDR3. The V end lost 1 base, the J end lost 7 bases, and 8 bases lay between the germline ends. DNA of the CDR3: TGTGCCAGCAGTTTATTTGGGCGGCAGCCCCAGCATTTT. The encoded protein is CASSLFGRQPQHF.

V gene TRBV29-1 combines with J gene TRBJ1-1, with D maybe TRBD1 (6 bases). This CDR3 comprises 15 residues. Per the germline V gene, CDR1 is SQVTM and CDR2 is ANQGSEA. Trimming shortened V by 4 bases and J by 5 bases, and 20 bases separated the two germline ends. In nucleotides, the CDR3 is TGCAGCGTTGGGGTCAACTCGGGGGCGAGGACTGAAGCTTTCTTT. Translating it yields CSVGVNSGARTEAFF.

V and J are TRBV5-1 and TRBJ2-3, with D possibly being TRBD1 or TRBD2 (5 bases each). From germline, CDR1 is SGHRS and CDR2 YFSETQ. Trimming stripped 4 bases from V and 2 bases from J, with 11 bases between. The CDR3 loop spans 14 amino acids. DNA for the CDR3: TGCGCCAGCAGCATCGGGACCTCCACAGATACGCAGTATTTT. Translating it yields CASSIGTSTDTQYF.

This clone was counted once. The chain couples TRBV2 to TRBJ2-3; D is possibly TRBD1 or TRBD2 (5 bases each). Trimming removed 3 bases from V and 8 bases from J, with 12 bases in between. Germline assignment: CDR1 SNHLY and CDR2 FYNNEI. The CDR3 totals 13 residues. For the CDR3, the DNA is TGTGCCAGCAGTGACAGGGTTGAGGGTACGCAGTATTTT. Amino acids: CASSDRVEGTQYF.

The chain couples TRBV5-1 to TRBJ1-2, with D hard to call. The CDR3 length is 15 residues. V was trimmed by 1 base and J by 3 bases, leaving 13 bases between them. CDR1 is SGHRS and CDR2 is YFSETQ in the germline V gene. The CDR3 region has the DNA TGCGCCAGCAGCTTGCTAAATACGGCACACTATGGCTACACCTTC. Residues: CASSLLNTAHYGYTF.

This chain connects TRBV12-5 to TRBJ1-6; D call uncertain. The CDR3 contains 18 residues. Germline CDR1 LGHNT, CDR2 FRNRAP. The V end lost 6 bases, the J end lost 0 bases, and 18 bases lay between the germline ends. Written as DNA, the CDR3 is TGTGCTAGTGGCCGAGGGCGGAACCAGAGCTCCTATAATTCACCCCTCCACTTT. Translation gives CASGRGRNQSSYNSPLHF.

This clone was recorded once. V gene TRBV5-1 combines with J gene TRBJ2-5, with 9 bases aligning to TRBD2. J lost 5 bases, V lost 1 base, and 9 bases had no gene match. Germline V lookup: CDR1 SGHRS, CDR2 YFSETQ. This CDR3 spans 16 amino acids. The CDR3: CASSLYAGGPQETQYF. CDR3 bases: TGCGCCAGCAGCTTGTACGCGGGAGGGCCCCAGGAGACCCAGTACTTC.

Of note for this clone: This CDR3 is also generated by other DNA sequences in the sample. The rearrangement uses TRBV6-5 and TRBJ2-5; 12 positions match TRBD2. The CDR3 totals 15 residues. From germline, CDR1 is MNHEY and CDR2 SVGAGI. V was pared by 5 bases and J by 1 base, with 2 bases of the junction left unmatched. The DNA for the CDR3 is TGTGCCAGCAGTCTAGCGGGGGGGATCCAAGAGACCCAGTACTTC. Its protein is CASSLAGGIQETQYF.

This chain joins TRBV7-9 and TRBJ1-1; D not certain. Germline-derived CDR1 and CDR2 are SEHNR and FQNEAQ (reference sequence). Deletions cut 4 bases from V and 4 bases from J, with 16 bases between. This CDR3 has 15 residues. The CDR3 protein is CASSSRSQAITEAFF. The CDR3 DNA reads TGTGCCAGCAGCTCTAGATCCCAAGCGATCACTGAAGCTTTCTTT.

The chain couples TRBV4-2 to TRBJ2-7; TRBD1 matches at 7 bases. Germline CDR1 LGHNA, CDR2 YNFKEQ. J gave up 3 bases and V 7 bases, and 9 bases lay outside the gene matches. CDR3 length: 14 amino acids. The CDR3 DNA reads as TGTGCCAGCAACCCAGGCACAGGGGACTACGAGCAGTACTTC. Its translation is CASNPGTGDYEQYF.

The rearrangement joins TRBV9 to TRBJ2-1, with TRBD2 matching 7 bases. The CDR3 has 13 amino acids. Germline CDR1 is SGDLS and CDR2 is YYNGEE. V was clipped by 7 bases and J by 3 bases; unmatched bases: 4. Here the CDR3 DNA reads TGTGCCAGCGCGAGCGGGGACTACAATGAGCAGTTCTTC. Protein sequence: CASASGDYNEQFF.

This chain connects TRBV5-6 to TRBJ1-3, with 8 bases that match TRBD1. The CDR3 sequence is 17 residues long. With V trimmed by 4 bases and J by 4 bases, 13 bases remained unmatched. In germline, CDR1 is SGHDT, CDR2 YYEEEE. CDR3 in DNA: TGTGCCAGCAGCAAAGAAAGCAGGGGGCGCGTAGGAAACACCATATATTTT. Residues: CASSKESRGRVGNTIYF.

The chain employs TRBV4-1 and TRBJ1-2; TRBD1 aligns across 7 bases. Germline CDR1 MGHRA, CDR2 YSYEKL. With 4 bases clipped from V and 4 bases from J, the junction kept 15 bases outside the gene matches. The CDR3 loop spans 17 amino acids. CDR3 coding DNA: TGCGCCAGCAGCCGAGTTGACGGGACAGACCTTATCTATGGCTACACCTTC. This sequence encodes CASSRVDGTDLIYGYTF.